Listed below are T cell receptor beta chains from one sample, sequenced in a study of cytomegalovirus exposure and HLA in healthy donors. Sequencing used immunoSEQ multiplex PCR; TCRdb keeps in-frame clones, though not all of them. The sample records more than 100,000 clones, 72% being singletons. Material: PBMCs. The receptor set was obtained from a man in his fifties or sixties in good health and CMV-seropositive. Each CDR3 is given with its conserved first and last residue.

>14|TRBV2
CASTQTGMTYEQYF
>15|TRBV7-8
CASSFLAGGTDTQYF
>17|TRBV5-6
CASSPMAGGGFDYEQYF
>13|TRBV29-1
CSVAPLPQETQYF
>14|TRBV29-1
CTTHGQGSTDTQYF
>15|TRBV7-8
CASSLGHEGAYEQYF
>15|TRBV13
CASSVEQGLNYGYTF
>14|TRBV2
CASRYTGLNTEAFF
>18|TRBV4-3
CVSSQDIGQGGVNYGYTF
>16|TRBV14
CASSLPGLARTGELFF
>12|TRBV6-5
CATRQGNYGYTF
>19|TRBV5-6
CASSALDRNYISGANVLTF
>16|TRBV5-4
CASSLASWTSGNEQFF
>14|TRBV10-1
CASSGSERPPEAFF
>15|TRBV6-5
CATRFGERLSYEQYF
>15|TRBV6-1
CASSTRDRIGNTIYF
>13|TRBV19
CASSRQGASGYTF
>12|TRBV19
CASRWGLYGYTF
>16|TRBV19
CASSIRDGRTRTEAFF
>15|TRBV11-3
CASSSHTGPGNTIYF
>12|TRBV7-8
CASSQDRVEQFF
>15|TRBV19
CASSIGSGAGYEQYF
>15|TRBV7-9
CASSSGTGVSEKLFF
>15|TRBV7-9
CASSSTQTSYNEQFF
>15|TRBV4-1
CASSLQGDETQPQHF
>16|TRBV5-4
CASSLDAGRRTDTQYF
>15|TRBV7-2
CASSLARPGTDTQYF
>17|TRBV9
CASSPYNSGRVADTQYF
>13|TRBV10-3
CAISGGGGNEQFF
>15|TRBV9
CASSPQGGERNEQFF
>17|TRBV2
CASSEALAGGVTDTQYF
>16|TRBV19
CASSPPQRDPNEKLFF
>14|TRBV5-1
CASSPLGGGTEAFF
>15|TRBV5-1
CASSLDLGGFGEAFF
>15|TRBV25-1
CASSAGGPSTDTQYF
>16|TRBV10-3
CAISEPGGSSYNEQFF
>15|TRBV6-1
CASSLEWNGDYGYTF
>13|TRBV10-1
CASRYSGNTEAFF
>15|TRBV7-9
CASSPGTGGEYGYTF
>13|TRBV25-1
CASRMEASTEAFF
>14|TRBV7-9
CASTRQGARTEAFF
>15|TRBV2
CASREASGNTGELFF
>15|TRBV10-3
CAISESDRGYTEAFF
>14|TRBV2
CASRLAGTTYEQYF
>13|TRBV27
CASSVTGIRGYTF
>13|TRBV15
CATSISTTYEQYF
>14|TRBV18
CASSPSSRYTEAFF
>14|TRBV10-1
CASSDDSLTDTQYF
>15|TRBV7-8
CASSFVGGYTGELFF